The rows below give T cell receptor beta chains drawn from one sample of a study of T cell responses to AZD1222 COVID-19 vaccine. Only in-frame clones appear in the TCRdb table, and some are missing; sequencing was by immunoSEQ multiplex PCR. The sample lists about 61,000 clones, 70% to 90% occurring once. The source material was peripheral blood, sampled on day 0 of AZD1222 vaccination. All receptors derive from an adult in good health. The CDR3 runs from the conserved cysteine through the conserved F or W. D genes are given only for firm matches. Where a row states a size, it is once, few, many or the class of an expanded clone; other rows omit it.

v_gene,d_gene,abundance,j_gene,CDR3aa,CDR3nt
TRBV30,TRBD1,NA,TRBJ1-3,CASRGLAGNTIYF,TGTGCCTCAAGGGGGCTCGCTGGAAACACCATATATTTT
TRBV18,TRBD1,NA,TRBJ1-2,CASSPSNAGGGYGYTF,TGTGCCAGCTCACCATCTAACGCAGGGGGAGGCTATGGCTACACCTTC
TRBV19,TRBD1,NA,TRBJ1-6,CATPRGDRVSPLHF,TGTGCCACCCCCAGGGGGGACAGGGTTTCACCCCTCCACTTT
TRBV30,NA,NA,TRBJ1-2,CAWSVGMAAVFGYGYTF,TGTGCCTGGAGTGTAGGGATGGCTGCGGTTTTCGGCTATGGCTACACCTTC
TRBV2,NA,NA,TRBJ1-1,CASTGQSLPHTEAFF,TGTGCCAGCACCGGACAGTCTCTTCCTCACACTGAAGCTTTCTTT
TRBV4-1,NA,NA,TRBJ1-4,CASSPIGRQGRGEKLFF,TGCGCCAGCAGCCCCATTGGCCGGCAGGGTAGAGGTGAAAAACTGTTTTTT
TRBV25-1,NA,NA,TRBJ1-2,CASSERWMNGYTF,TGTGCCAGCAGTGAAAGGTGGATGAACGGCTACACCTTC
TRBV7-8,NA,NA,TRBJ1-3,CASSQRSSGNTIYF,TGTGCCAGCAGCCAAAGGAGCTCTGGAAACACCATATATTTT
TRBV7-8,TRBD1,once,TRBJ2-2,CASSLRGNRQGVHTGELFF,TGTGCCAGCAGCTTAAGGGGGAATAGACAGGGGGTACACACCGGGGAGCTGTTTTTT
TRBV7-9,NA,NA,TRBJ1-1,CASTSVHTEAFF,TGTGCCAGCACCTCCGTACACACTGAAGCTTTCTTT
TRBV9,NA,NA,TRBJ2-5,CASSVADGRETQYF,TGTGCCAGCAGCGTAGCCGACGGCCGAGAGACCCAGTACTTC
TRBV6-1,TRBD1,NA,TRBJ2-4,CASSRDSRQNIQYF,TGTGCCAGCAGTCGGGACAGCCGCCAAAACATTCAGTACTTC
TRBV5-8,TRBD1,NA,TRBJ2-6,CASSLRQGTSGANVLTF,TGTGCCAGCAGCTTGAGACAGGGTACGTCAGGGGCCAACGTCCTGACTTTC
TRBV7-3,TRBD1,NA,TRBJ1-1,CASSLTGTGANTEAFF,TGTGCCAGCAGCTTAACCGGGACAGGGGCCAACACTGAAGCTTTCTTT
TRBV5-1,NA,NA,TRBJ1-1,CASTYNRENTEAFF,TGCGCCAGCACTTATAACAGGGAGAACACTGAAGCTTTCTTT
TRBV7-2,NA,once,TRBJ2-1,CASSLGRGDSNEQFF,TGTGCCAGCAGCTTAGGCAGGGGTGATTCCAATGAGCAGTTCTTC
TRBV6-6,NA,NA,TRBJ1-2,CASTTELVLHSRYTF,TGTGCCAGCACCACAGAGTTGGTGTTGCATTCGCGCTACACCTTC
TRBV27,NA,NA,TRBJ1-5,CASSRGNQPQHF,TGTGCCAGCAGCCGGGGCAATCAGCCCCAGCATTTT
TRBV7-8,TRBD1,NA,TRBJ1-3,CASSRNTGARNTIYF,TGTGCCAGCAGCCGGAATACAGGGGCGAGAAACACCATATATTTT
TRBV7-9,NA,NA,TRBJ1-2,CASSLNRGYTF,TGTGCCAGCAGCTTAAACAGGGGCTACACCTTC
TRBV5-6,NA,NA,TRBJ1-5,CASSLRGARSNQPQHF,TGTGCCAGCAGCTTGCGGGGGGCTAGGAGCAATCAGCCCCAGCATTTT
TRBV5-1,NA,NA,TRBJ1-2,CASRTGGDDDGYTF,TGCGCCAGCAGGACTGGGGGAGATGATGATGGCTACACCTTC
TRBV18,TRBD1,NA,TRBJ1-6,CASSPTGGQGRSPLHF,TGTGCCAGCTCACCAACAGGCGGACAGGGGAGGTCACCCCTCCACTTT
TRBV5-8,NA,NA,TRBJ2-5,CASRDQGGLETQYF,TGTGCCAGCAGAGACCAGGGGGGACTAGAGACCCAGTACTTC
TRBV6-5,TRBD1,NA,TRBJ1-1,CASTTDRGRTEAFF,TGTGCCAGCACCACGGACAGGGGGCGCACTGAAGCTTTCTTT
TRBV25-1,NA,NA,TRBJ1-2,CASSGAWAGKGYTF,TGTGCCAGCAGTGGGGCCTGGGCAGGGAAGGGCTACACCTTC
TRBV30,NA,NA,TRBJ2-2,CACNTWGSGELFF,TGTGCCTGTAACACCTGGGGGTCCGGGGAGCTGTTTTTT
TRBV5-1,NA,NA,TRBJ1-5,CASSLVPGTGSPQHF,TGCGCCAGCAGCTTGGTTCCCGGGACGGGAAGTCCCCAGCATTTT
TRBV7-9,TRBD1,NA,TRBJ1-1,CASSIQTGVSEAFF,TGTGCCAGCAGCATACAGACAGGGGTTTCTGAAGCTTTCTTT
TRBV7-9,NA,NA,TRBJ1-2,CASSLDRGLYGYTF,TGTGCCAGCAGCTTAGACCGGGGACTCTATGGCTACACCTTC
TRBV7-8,NA,few,TRBJ1-2,CASSLGGRNYGYTF,TGTGCCAGCAGCTTAGGTGGCAGGAACTATGGCTACACCTTC
TRBV5-6,NA,NA,TRBJ1-2,CASSFSYGYTF,TGTGCCAGCAGCTTCAGCTATGGCTACACCTTC
TRBV11-1,NA,once,TRBJ1-1,CASSLGGTVPYEAFF,TGTGCCAGCAGCTTAGGTGGTACGGTTCCCTATGAAGCTTTCTTT
TRBV6-5,NA,once,TRBJ1-5,CASSQRKTDQPQHF,TGTGCCAGCAGTCAACGCAAGACAGATCAGCCCCAGCATTTT
TRBV11-2,NA,NA,TRBJ1-1,CASSFGQTNTEAFF,TGTGCCAGCAGCTTCGGACAGACGAACACTGAAGCTTTCTTT
TRBV19,TRBD1,NA,TRBJ1-5,CASIRTGSNQPQHF,TGTGCCAGTATACGGACAGGGAGCAATCAGCCCCAGCATTTT
TRBV6-6,NA,NA,TRBJ1-1,CASSYGMTTEAFF,TGTGCCAGCAGTTACGGTATGACCACTGAAGCTTTCTTT
TRBV9,TRBD2,few,TRBJ2-4,CASSVGIGGSKNIQYF,TGTGCCAGCAGCGTAGGAATCGGGGGGTCCAAAAACATTCAGTACTTC
TRBV15,NA,once,TRBJ1-5,CATSRGGGSNQPQHF,TGTGCCACCAGCAGAGGGGGAGGGAGCAATCAGCCCCAGCATTTT
TRBV5-1,TRBD1,NA,TRBJ1-5,CASSLDRGQPQHF,TGCGCCAGCAGCTTGGACAGGGGTCAACCCCAGCATTTT
TRBV10-3,NA,NA,TRBJ1-5,CAISEMGSNQPQHF,TGTGCCATCAGTGAGATGGGGAGCAATCAGCCCCAGCATTTT
TRBV29-1,NA,NA,TRBJ2-7,CSVEDRARGYEQYF,TGCAGCGTTGAAGATCGGGCCAGGGGCTACGAGCAGTACTTC
TRBV6-1,NA,NA,TRBJ1-5,CASSDSSNQPQHF,TGTGCCAGCAGTGACAGCAGCAATCAGCCCCAGCATTTT
TRBV7-9,NA,few,TRBJ2-1,CASSYVPGLPIYNEQFF,TGTGCCAGCAGCTATGTCCCGGGACTGCCGATCTACAATGAGCAGTTCTTC
TRBV5-1,NA,NA,TRBJ1-1,CASSLERRTEAFF,TGCGCCAGCAGCTTGGAAAGGCGAACTGAAGCTTTCTTT
TRBV2,TRBD2,NA,TRBJ2-2,CASSEGPGGVTGELFF,TGTGCCAGCAGTGAGGGTCCGGGGGGAGTCACCGGGGAGCTGTTTTTT
TRBV5-5,NA,NA,TRBJ2-1,CASSLEGLALLF,TGTGCCAGCAGCTTGGAAGGATTGGCTTTGCTCTTC